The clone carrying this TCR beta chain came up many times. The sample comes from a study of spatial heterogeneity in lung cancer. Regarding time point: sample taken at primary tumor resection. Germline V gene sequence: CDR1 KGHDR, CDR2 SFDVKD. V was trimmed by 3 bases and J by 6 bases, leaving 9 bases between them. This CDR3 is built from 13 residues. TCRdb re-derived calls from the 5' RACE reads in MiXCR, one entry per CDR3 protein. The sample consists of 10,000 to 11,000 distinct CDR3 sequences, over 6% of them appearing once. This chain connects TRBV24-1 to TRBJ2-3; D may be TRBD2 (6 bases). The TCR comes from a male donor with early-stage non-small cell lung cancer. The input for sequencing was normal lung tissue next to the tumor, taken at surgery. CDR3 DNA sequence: TGTGCCACCAGTGATGAAGGGAGGGATACGCAGTATTTT. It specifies CATSDEGRDTQYF.